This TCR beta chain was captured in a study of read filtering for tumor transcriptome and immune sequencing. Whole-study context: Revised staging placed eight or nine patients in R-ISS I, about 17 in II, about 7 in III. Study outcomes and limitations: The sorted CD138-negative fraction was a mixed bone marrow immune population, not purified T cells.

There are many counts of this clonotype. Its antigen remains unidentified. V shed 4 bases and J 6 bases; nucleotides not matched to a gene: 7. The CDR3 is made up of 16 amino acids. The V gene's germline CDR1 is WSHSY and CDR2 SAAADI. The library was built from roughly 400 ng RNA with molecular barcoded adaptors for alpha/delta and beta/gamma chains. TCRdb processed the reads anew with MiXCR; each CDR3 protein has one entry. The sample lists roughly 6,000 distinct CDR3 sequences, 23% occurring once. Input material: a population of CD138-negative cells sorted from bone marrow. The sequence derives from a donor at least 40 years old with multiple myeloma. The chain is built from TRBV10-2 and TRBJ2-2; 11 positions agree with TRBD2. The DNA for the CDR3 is TGCGCCAGCAGTGGCCGTCTAGCGGGGGGAGCCGGGGAGCTGTTTTTT. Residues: CASSGRLAGGAGELFF.